The source of this T cell receptor (beta chain) is a study of blood T cell repertoires in COVID-19. Study details: The cDNA or gDNA used as material had been derived from T cells, B-cell-depleted T cells, or PBMCs.

The CDR3 consists of 14 residues. The V and J ends lost 4 bases and 4 bases respectively, with 13 bases between them. Germline CDR1 reads MNHEY; CDR2 reads SMNVEV (reference sequence). Seattle patients were enrolled during active infection and followed longitudinally. Per the original methods: Reference gene primers were amplified, and this amplification served to estimate nucleated cell counts. The table came from immunoSEQ multiplex PCR; TCRdb's copy has only in-frame clones and leaves some out. The V and J calls and clone size were taken over from that table, and D and trimming were inferred from the DNA. Among roughly 440,000 clones listed, 88% were seen once.

Sequenced input: peripheral blood. The gene calls are TRBV27 and TRBJ2-5; D is perhaps TRBD2 (5 bases). The receptor was derived from a woman between 50 and 59 years old with COVID-19, enrolled during active disease. CDR3 region: CASSYGEFPETQYF. The DNA for the CDR3 is TGTGCCAGCAGTTACGGGGAATTTCCAGAGACCCAGTACTTC.